This TCR beta chain originates from a study of shared clonotypes between healthy human individuals. In the study overall: CD4 naive and CD4 memory each took three plates per donor, while CD8 naive took two and CD8 memory one.

CDR1 and CDR2 from the germline V gene are MNHNY and SVGAGI (reference sequence). CDR3 length: 14 residues. The V end lost 6 bases, the J end lost 7 bases, and 17 bases lay between the germline ends. Each subset's genomic DNA was split evenly across several immunoSEQ plates. Clones were sequenced by immunoSEQ multiplex PCR, and TCRdb holds only the in-frame ones, with some missing. Seen here are under 2.5 million clones, roughly 90% observed once, and the top ten hold 0.37%. The receptor was derived from a young man in good health. Some clones in this sample may be carry-over from other donors' samples. Sequenced: naive CD4+ T cells from PBMCs. Subset in this sample: CD45RA+ positively selected. The V gene is TRBV6-6, the J gene TRBJ2-3; D remains ambiguous. In DNA form, the CDR3 reads TGTGCCAGCAGCTTCAACTTGAACGGATATACGCAGTATTTT. This sequence encodes CASSFNLNGYTQYF.